This T cell receptor (beta chain) emerged from a study of low-dose radiotherapy and immunotherapy resistance in tumors. Study context: Every 2 weeks, cohort 1 got 0.5 Gy, reaching 6.5 Gy to the planning target volume.

V lost 5 bases, J lost 2 bases, and 12 bases lay in between. The CDR3 runs 15 residues. First-strand cDNA relied on TRAV- and TRBV-specific primers spanning alpha and beta chains. The authors amplified TCRs for roughly 20 PCR cycles with a constant-region primer and a V-primer adapter. A single record per CDR3 protein comes from TCRdb applying MiXCR to the reads. The profile covers under 75,000 distinct CDR3 sequences, with about 23% appearing a single time and about 7% taken by the ten largest. Time point given: after trial treatment. The treatment was: LDRT plus nivolumab, ipilimumab, low-dose cyclophosphamide and aspirin (RACIN trial). Those eligible were patients bearing advanced solid tumors lacking tumor-infiltrating lymphocytes. On this clonotype itself: With only one base between it and a far larger clone, this is likely a read error.

The clonotype originates from a male donor with prostate cancer. The gene calls are TRBV7-1 and TRBJ2-2; D unresolved. TRBV7-1 belongs to the ORF category, with a function that is uncertain. Sequenced material: PBMCs, taken after low-dose radiotherapy plus immunotherapy. CDR3: CASSTVRLNTGELFF. In DNA form, the CDR3 reads TGTGCCAGCAGCACGGTCAGGCTAAACACCGGGGAGCTGTTTTTT.